Each of the 25 T cell receptor beta chains below was sequenced from the same sample in a study of Ad26.COV2.S vaccination and SARS-CoV-2 variants. Here immunoSEQ multiplex PCR was the method, and the copy in TCRdb shows in-frame clones only, minus some. The sample has over 250,000 clones, approximately 89% seen once. Treatment defined: around 19 received Ad26.COV2.S at low or high dose, single or two shots; roughly 5 received placebo; per-sample allocation not given. Sample collection was performed on day 63 after the first vaccine or placebo injection. The source material was peripheral blood, sampled in a trial of Ad26.COV2.S vaccine versus placebo. The receptors originated from a person aged 18-65 years who received the Ad26.COV2.S COVID-19 vaccine or a placebo.

The chain is built from TRBV7-2 and TRBJ1-4; 7 bases are shared with TRBD1. Unmatched junction bases numbered 5, after V lost 3 bases and J lost 4 bases. The CDR3 covers 15 residues. Germline V lookup: CDR1 SGHTA, CDR2 FQGNSA. CDR3 sequence: CASSLRGLGNEKLFF. CDR3 bases: TGTGCCAGCAGCTTGAGGGGGCTGGGTAATGAAAAACTGTTTTTT.

V and J are TRBV5-6 and TRBJ1-2; D is undetermined. Trimming took off 0 bases at V and 8 bases at J, with 11 bases between the two ends. CDR1 is SGHDT, CDR2 YYEEEE, per germline. The CDR3 contains 13 residues. The CDR3: CASSLERARGYTF. CDR3 in DNA: TGTGCCAGCAGCTTGGAAAGGGCTCGGGGCTACACCTTC.

The chain recombines TRBV5-5 with TRBJ2-7; 7 bases match TRBD1. The germline gives CDR1 SGHKS, CDR2 YYEKEE (reference sequence). This CDR3 comprises 15 residues. Trimming cost V 4 bases and J 2 bases; bases outside gene matches: 9. CDR3 amino acids: CASSISGQLTYEQYF. The CDR3 bases are TGTGCCAGCAGCATTTCGGGACAGTTGACCTACGAGCAGTACTTC.

The V gene is TRBV18, the J gene TRBJ1-1, with TRBD1 identical over 7 bases. This CDR3 has 14 residues. Germline V CDR1 and CDR2: KGHSH, LQKENI. The J segment lost 1 base and the V segment lost 4 bases, leaving 3 bases of the junction unmatched. The CDR3 is CASSQQGSNTEAFF. DNA for the CDR3: TGTGCCAGCTCACAACAGGGGTCGAACACTGAAGCTTTCTTT.

The chain has TRBV18 and TRBJ1-6, with D perhaps matching TRBD1 (6 bases). CDR3 length: 15 residues. V gave up 6 bases and J gave up 9 bases, with 18 bases separating them. Germline values: CDR1 KGHSH, CDR2 LQKENI. CDR3 nucleotides: TGTGCCAGCTCCCGATCGGACAGCGGGGGTTCACCCCTCCACTTT. Its translation: CASSRSDSGGSPLHF.

The genes are TRBV5-1 and TRBJ2-7, with TRBD1 matching over 11 bases. The V gene's germline CDR1 is SGHRS and CDR2 YFSETQ. CDR3 length: 17 amino acids. V was pared by 2 bases and J by 3 bases, with 10 bases of the junction left unmatched. The CDR3 bases are TGCGCCAGCAGCTTATATTCCCGAGGGACAGGGGGCTACGAGCAGTACTTC. It codes for CASSLYSRGTGGYEQYF.

The chain couples TRBV4-3 to TRBJ1-4, with 9 positions matching TRBD1. Trimming cost V 0 bases and J 1 base; bases outside gene matches: 9. The CDR3 sequence is 19 residues long. The germline CDR1 and CDR2 sequences are LGHNA and YSLEER. The DNA for the CDR3 is TGCGCCAGCAGCCAAGATACATTGGACAGGGGCAGAACTAATGAAAAACTGTTTTTT. This sequence encodes CASSQDTLDRGRTNEKLFF.

The V call is TRBV7-2, the J call TRBJ1-1, with 9 bases identical to TRBD1. With V trimmed by 4 bases and J by 7 bases, 10 bases remained unmatched. From germline, CDR1 is SGHTA and CDR2 FQGNSA. This CDR3 spans 15 amino acids. The CDR3 loop reads CASSWGGQGFVEAFF. In nucleotides, the CDR3 is TGTGCCAGCAGCTGGGGGGGACAGGGCTTTGTTGAAGCTTTCTTT. The full variable domain, completed using reference TRBV7-2 and TRBJ1-1, is GAGVSQSPSNKVTEKGKDVELRCDPISGHTALYWYRQSLGQGLEFLIYFQGNSAPDKSGLPSDRFSAERTGGSVSTLTIQRTQQEDSAVYLCASSWGGQGFVEAFFGQGTRLTVV.

The rearrangement uses TRBV29-1 and TRBJ1-1; TRBD1 matches at 8 bases. Germline lookup yields CDR1 SQVTM and CDR2 ANQGSEA. V lost 4 bases and J lost 6; bases outside the gene matches: 4. The CDR3 spans 12 residues. The CDR3 is CSVGQGSAEAFF. CDR3 DNA: TGCAGCGTTGGACAGGGGAGCGCTGAAGCTTTCTTT.

This clone appeared a single time. The CDR3 DNA reads TGTGCCAGCAGTGAAGTAATACAGTTCACTGAAGCTTTCTTT. It is translated as CASSEVIQFTEAFF. The chain is built from TRBV6-1 and TRBJ1-1; the D is unclear. The CDR3 sequence is 14 residues long. The V end was cut by 1 base, the J end by 4 bases, with 10 bases between. Germline V gene sequence: CDR1 MNHNS, CDR2 SASEGT.

CDR3 in DNA: TGTGCCAGCCGGGACTCCCTTGGTCAAAACATTCAGTACTTC. It specifies CASRDSLGQNIQYF. This sequence joins TRBV2 and TRBJ2-4; weak D call: TRBD2 (6 bases). Germline CDR1 and CDR2: SNHLY and FYNNEI. V was trimmed by 8 bases and J by 5 bases, leaving 16 bases between them. The CDR3 covers 14 residues.

This clone was counted a single time. The genes are TRBV21-1 and TRBJ1-3. TRBV21-1 is designated a pseudogene. The CDR3 contains 21 residues. The CDR3 loop reads CASSKRNTFRGEPRTGNTIYF. Written as DNA, the CDR3 is TGTGCCAGCAGCAAAAGGAATACGTTTCGGGGCGAGCCGAGGACTGGAAACACCATATATTTT.

The chain links TRBV6-2 or TRBV6-3 to TRBJ2-4; D perhaps matches TRBD1 (6 bases). Germline loops: CDR1 MNHEY, CDR2 SVGEGT. The ends were cut back, 0 bases at V and 5 bases at J, with 11 bases in the middle. The CDR3 is made up of 15 amino acids. This CDR3 reads CASSYSIQGQNIQYF. As DNA, the CDR3 is TGTGCCAGCAGTTACTCGATCCAGGGGCAAAACATTCAGTACTTC.

This chain connects TRBV20-1 to TRBJ2-3; no clear D gene. Germline CDR1 DFQATT, CDR2 SNEGSKA (reference sequence). The CDR3 runs to 11 residues. The V and J ends lost 3 bases and 6 bases respectively, with 7 bases between them. CDR3 residues: CSASRLDTQYF. CDR3 DNA: TGCAGTGCTAGTCGTTTGGATACGCAGTATTTT.

This sequence joins TRBV4-1 and TRBJ2-6; no reliable D call. CDR3 length equals 16 residues. CDR1 and CDR2 (germline): MGHRA, YSYEKL. Trimming shortened V by 1 base and J by 1 base, and 8 bases separated the two germline ends. The CDR3, as DNA: TGCGCCAGCAGCCAAGCCGACCGGTCTGGGGCCAACGTCCTGACTTTC. This sequence encodes CASSQADRSGANVLTF.

This chain joins TRBV4-1 and TRBJ2-7, with D uncertain. V dropped 4 bases and J dropped 3 bases, with 10 bases sitting between them. The CDR3 has 13 amino acids. Germline-derived CDR1 and CDR2 are MGHRA and YSYEKL. CDR3 in DNA: TGCGCCAGCAGCCCACGCTATTACTACGAGCAGTACTTC. This gives the protein CASSPRYYYEQYF.

The rearrangement links TRBV5-1 to TRBJ2-1; 8 bases fit TRBD1. Germline V gives CDR1 SGHRS, CDR2 YFSETQ. The V gene end was trimmed by 4 bases and the J gene end by 5 bases; junction bases not matched to a gene: 5. This CDR3 region has 14 residues. For the CDR3, the DNA is TGCGCCAGCAGCATGGGACAGGTTAACAATGAGCAGTTCTTC. Protein: CASSMGQVNNEQFF.

The chain couples TRBV6-5 to TRBJ2-1; D gene ambiguous. Between the trimmed V and J ends, which lost 5 bases and 7 bases, there was a span of 9 bases. Germline CDR1 reads MNHEY; CDR2 reads SVGAGI. This CDR3 has 12 amino acids. The CDR3 reads CASSTSWNEQFF. The CDR3 DNA is TGTGCCAGCAGTACCAGCTGGAATGAGCAGTTCTTC.

The V gene is TRBV28, the J gene TRBJ1-6; perhaps TRBD1 as D (6 bases). V dropped 3 bases and J dropped 7 bases, with 13 bases sitting between them. The CDR3 is made up of 15 amino acids. Germline CDR1 and CDR2: MDHEN and SYDVKM. CDR3 sequence: CASSLGGQKNSPLHF. CDR3 in DNA: TGTGCCAGCAGTTTGGGAGGACAGAAAAATTCACCCCTCCACTTT. The variable domain in full, completed from reference TRBV28 and TRBJ1-6, reads DVKVTQSSRYLVKRTGEKVFLECVQDMDHENMFWYRQDPGLGLRLIYFSYDVKMKEKGDIPEGYSVSREKKERFSLILESASTNQTSMYLCASSLGGQKNSPLHFGNGTRLTVT.

This clone was detected a few times. The chain joins TRBV9 to TRBJ2-7; D gene unclear. CDR1 and CDR2 (germline): SGDLS, YYNGEE. CDR3 size: 16 residues. The ends were cut back, 1 base at V and 0 bases at J, with 14 bases in the middle. CDR3 protein: CASSVTSGVSSYEQYF. DNA of the CDR3: TGTGCCAGCAGCGTAACCTCAGGAGTCAGCTCCTACGAGCAGTACTTC.

The chain has TRBV4-1 and TRBJ2-1, with D possibly being TRBD1 (5 bases). This CDR3 spans 17 amino acids. Germline V gives CDR1 MGHRA, CDR2 YSYEKL. V lost 4 bases to trimming and J lost 0 bases, with 16 bases between them. Written as DNA, the CDR3 is TGCGCCAGCAGCCGGGGCATGGCTAGGAGCTCCTACAATGAGCAGTTCTTC. Its protein product is CASSRGMARSSYNEQFF.

The chain links TRBV19 to TRBJ2-5; D remains unclear. The CDR3 is made up of 15 amino acids. In germline, CDR1 is LNHDA, CDR2 SQIVND (reference sequence). V lost 7 bases and J lost 4, with 19 bases in between. The CDR3 region is CASTTHGGVGETQYF. DNA of the CDR3: TGTGCCAGTACCACACACGGTGGGGTCGGAGAGACCCAGTACTTC.

This sequence joins TRBV5-6 and TRBJ2-3; D is unresolved. V was pared by 4 bases and J by 2 bases, with 14 bases between. Germline assignment: CDR1 SGHDT and CDR2 YYEEEE. This CDR3 has 15 residues. CDR3 coding DNA: TGTGCCAGCAGCGTCACTGGGTGGGTCACAGATACGCAGTATTTT. Residues: CASSVTGWVTDTQYF.

This clone was counted once. J is TRBJ2-5 and V is TRBV18, with 7 positions matching TRBD1. CDR1 KGHSH and CDR2 LQKENI come from the germline V gene. Germline trimming cut 6 bases from V and 0 bases from J; bases unmatched to any gene: 7. The CDR3 is 15 amino acids. The CDR3 nucleotides are TGTGCCAGCTCGCCTGACAGGGAGTACCAAGAGACCCAGTACTTC. As protein: CASSPDREYQETQYF.

The rearrangement uses TRBV4-1 and TRBJ2-3, with D possibly matching TRBD2 (6 bases). The CDR3 is 16 residues long. Germline values: CDR1 MGHRA, CDR2 YSYEKL. With 4 bases removed from V and 1 base from J, the gap between germline ends came to 15 bases. Here the CDR3 reads CASSLPGTPGTDTQYF. As DNA, the CDR3 is TGCGCCAGCAGCCTCCCAGGGACTCCTGGCACAGATACGCAGTATTTT.